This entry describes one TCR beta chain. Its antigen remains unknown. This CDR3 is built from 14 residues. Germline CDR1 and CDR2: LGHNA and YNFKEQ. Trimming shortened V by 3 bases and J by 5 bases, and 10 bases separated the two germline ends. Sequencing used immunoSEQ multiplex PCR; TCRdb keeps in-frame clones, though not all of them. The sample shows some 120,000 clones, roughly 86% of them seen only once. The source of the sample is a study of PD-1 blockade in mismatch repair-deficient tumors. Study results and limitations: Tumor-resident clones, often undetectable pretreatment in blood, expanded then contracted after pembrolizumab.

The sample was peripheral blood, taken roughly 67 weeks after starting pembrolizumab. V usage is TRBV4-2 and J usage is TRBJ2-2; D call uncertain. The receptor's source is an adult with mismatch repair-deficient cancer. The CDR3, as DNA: TGTGCCAGCAGCCAGGCCCTAGGTACCGGGGAGCTGTTTTTT. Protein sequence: CASSQALGTGELFF.